The 15 T cell receptor beta chains below were found in one sample sequenced in a study of T cells in Graves' hyperthyroidism and ophthalmopathy. RNA transcripts were the template for amplifying TCR beta CDR3 regions. When the TCR CDR3 underwent first-round RT-PCR, the HTBI primer set was used. TCRdb used MiXCR to reprocess the multiplex PCR reads, holding one entry per CDR3 protein. The sample has fewer than 750,000 distinct CDR3 sequences, 35% to 55% seen once. The sequenced sample consisted of peripheral blood or thyroid tissue (not recorded which). These TCRs come from a woman aged 18-35 years with Graves' hyperthyroidism.

Of note for this clonotype: Here the CDR3 omits its conserved ending phenylalanine or tryptophan, so a read error is the likely source. The genes are TRBV10-3 and TRBJ1-1, with D possibly matching TRBD1 (6 bases). Germline CDR1 is ENHRY and CDR2 is SYGVKD. V was trimmed by 10 bases and J by 0 bases, leaving 18 bases between them. This CDR3 contains 15 residues. CDR3 bases: TGTGCCAGCTCACCGGACAGACTGATGAACACTGAAGCTTTCCTT. It translates to CASSPDRLMNTEAFL.

The chain joins TRBV7-9 to TRBJ2-2, with D perhaps TRBD2 (5 bases). The CDR3 covers 13 residues. CDR1 is SEHNR and CDR2 is FQNEAQ in the germline V gene (reference sequence). V lost 4 bases and J 7 bases, leaving 10 bases between the germline ends. This CDR3 is CASSSLTSGELFF. The CDR3 region has the DNA TGTGCCAGCAGCTCCCTCACTAGCGGGGAGCTGTTTTTT.

The rearrangement links TRBV7-3 to TRBJ2-6, with a possible D match to TRBD2 (6 bases). The V end was cut by 1 base, the J end by 10 bases, with 11 bases between. CDR3 size: 14 residues. The V gene's germline CDR1 is SGHTA and CDR2 FQGTGA. The CDR3 region has the DNA TGTGCCAGCAGCTTAAGGACTACGGGGAACGTCCTGACTTTC. This translates into CASSLRTTGNVLTF.

The sample holds many counts of this clonotype. At one boundary the junction diverges from the germline segment, which might be a read error. This sequence joins TRBV10-3 and TRBJ2-5; D is perhaps TRBD1 (6 bases). In germline, CDR1 is ENHRY, CDR2 SYGVKD. This CDR3 comprises 15 residues. The CDR3 reads CAVSEEQGYQETQYF. Written as DNA, the CDR3 is TGTGCCGTCAGCGAAGAACAGGGATACCAAGAGACCCAGTACTTC.

This chain uses TRBV29-1 with TRBJ2-5, with TRBD1 matching 7 bases. This CDR3 is 13 amino acids long. From germline, CDR1 is SQVTM and CDR2 ANQGSEA. Germline trimming cut 8 bases from V and 5 bases from J; bases unmatched to any gene: 11. CDR3 sequence reads: CSILTGSGETQYF. In DNA form, the CDR3 reads TGCAGCATCCTGACAGGGTCAGGCGAGACCCAGTACTTC.

Regarding this clonotype: This sequence may be a read error, since a much larger clone differs from it by one base. The V gene is TRBV5-1, the J gene TRBJ2-7; TRBD2 aligns across 7 bases. The CDR3 is 14 residues long. CDR1 is SGHRS and CDR2 is YFSETQ in the germline V gene. CDR3 DNA: TGTGCCGGCAGCTTGGGAGGGAGCCTCTACGAGCAGTACTTC. Translating gives CAGSLGGSLYEQYF. Combining the CDR3 with reference TRBV5-1 and TRBJ2-7 gives the whole variable domain KAGVTQTPRYLIKTRGQQVTLSCSPISGHRSVSWYQQTPGQGLQFLFEYFSETQRNKGNFPGRFSGRQFSNSRSEMNVSTLELGDSALYLCAGSLGGSLYEQYFGPGTRLTVT.

The chain combines TRBV12-5 with TRBJ2-2; 11 bases line up with TRBD2. From germline, CDR1 is LGHNT and CDR2 FRNRAP. J lost 1 base, V lost 3 bases, and 7 bases had no gene match. The CDR3 runs to 18 residues. The CDR3 sequence is CASGFTRLAGMNTGELFF. The CDR3 region has the DNA TGTGCTAGTGGTTTTACGAGACTAGCGGGAATGAACACCGGGGAGCTGTTTTTT.

V and J are TRBV5-1 and TRBJ1-1; 7 bases agree with TRBD1. CDR1 is SGHRS, CDR2 YFSETQ, per germline. After removal of 4 bases from V and 6 bases from J, the junction contained 3 bases not matched to a gene. CDR3 size: 12 residues. Here the CDR3 DNA reads TGCGCCAGCAGCCATGACAGGGCTGAAGCTTTCTTT. This encodes CASSHDRAEAFF.

This clonotype was observed a few times. V gene TRBV5-1 combines with J gene TRBJ1-1; no reliable D call. This CDR3 comprises 14 residues. The V end lost 0 bases, the J end lost 4 bases, and 10 bases lay between the germline ends. Per germline, CDR1 SGHRS and CDR2 YFSETQ. The CDR3 DNA reads as TGCGCCAGCAGCTTGGTACCTGAATCCACTGAAGCTTTCTTT. Translated: CASSLVPESTEAFF.

The rearrangement links TRBV4-1 to TRBJ1-1; unclear D gene. V lost 1 base and J 1 base, leaving 7 bases between the germline ends. The CDR3 covers 14 residues. From germline, CDR1 is MGHRA and CDR2 YSYEKL. DNA for the CDR3: TGCGCCAGCAGCCAAGCGGAGGCGAACACTGAAGCTTTCTTT. This codes for CASSQAEANTEAFF.

This clonotype was found many times. This chain uses TRBV10-1 with TRBJ2-7; D gene ambiguous. Between the trimmed V and J ends, which lost 0 bases and 0 bases, there was a span of 6 bases. The V gene's germline CDR1 is WNHNN and CDR2 SYGVQD (reference sequence). This CDR3 has 14 residues. CDR3 in DNA: TGCGCCAGCAGTGAGTCAAGCCACTCCTACGAGCAGTACTTC. The encoded protein is CASSESSHSYEQYF.

This clonotype was seen at least ten times. The chain carries TRBV11-2 and TRBJ1-5; D is unresolved. The germline V gene encodes CDR1 SGHAT and CDR2 FQNNGV. The germline V and J ends were trimmed by 5 bases and 1 base, with 12 bases remaining between them. The CDR3 consists of 15 residues. The CDR3: CASSRGPLSNQPQHF. In DNA, the CDR3 is TGTGCCAGCAGCAGAGGGCCATTAAGCAATCAGCCCCAGCATTTT.

This clonotype was seen ten or more times. The CDR3 coding sequence is TGTGCCAGCAGTTACTCCTTAATTTACGAGCAGTACTTC. It codes for CASSYSLIYEQYF. The chain has TRBV6-2 or TRBV6-3 and TRBJ2-7; D is unresolved. CDR1 and CDR2 from the germline V gene are MNHEY and SVGEGT. Trimming took 0 bases from V and 4 from J, leaving 7 bases between them. The CDR3 extends over 13 amino acids.

Concerning this clonotype itself: A junction end diverges from the germline sequence, so it may reflect a read error. V usage is TRBV14 and J usage is TRBJ1-5; D not resolved. The CDR3 has 16 amino acids. Germline V lookup: CDR1 SGHDN, CDR2 FVKESK. The CDR3: CASSREAPGYNEPQHF. The CDR3 DNA reads TGTGCCAGCAGCCGGGAAGCGCCAGGCTACAATGAGCCCCAGCATTTT.

This clonotype occurred many times. The chain recombines TRBV7-2 with TRBJ2-2, with 7 bases aligning to TRBD1. The germline CDR1 and CDR2 sequences are SGHTA and FQGNSA. This CDR3 contains 15 residues. The J segment lost 6 bases and the V segment lost 4 bases, leaving 8 bases of the junction unmatched. The CDR3 sequence: CASSSPHQGAGELFF. Here the CDR3 DNA reads TGTGCCAGCAGCTCACCGCACCAGGGGGCCGGGGAGCTGTTTTTT.